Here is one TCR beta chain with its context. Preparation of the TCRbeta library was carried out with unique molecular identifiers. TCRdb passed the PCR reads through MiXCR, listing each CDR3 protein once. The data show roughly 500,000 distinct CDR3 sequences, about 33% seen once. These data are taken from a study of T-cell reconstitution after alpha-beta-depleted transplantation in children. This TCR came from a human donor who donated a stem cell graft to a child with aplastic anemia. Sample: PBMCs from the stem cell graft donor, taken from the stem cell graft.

For the CDR3, the DNA is TGTGCCAGCTCAAGCGGACAGGGGAGCTCTGGAAACACCATATATTTT. This gives the protein CASSSGQGSSGNTIYF. The V and J genes are TRBV18 and TRBJ1-3, with 9 bases lining up with TRBD1. Germline lookup yields CDR1 KGHSH and CDR2 LQKENI. The ends lost 5 bases at V and 0 bases at J; junction bases unmatched: 5. The CDR3 totals 16 residues.